The TCR beta chain described here comes from a study of blood T cell repertoires in COVID-19. Measured with immunoSEQ multiplex PCR; TCRdb has only the in-frame clones, and not every one. The table has about 170,000 clones, over 65% seen once. On this clone itself: One end of the junction varies from germline; a read error may be responsible.

The CDR3 extends over 12 amino acids. Germline values: CDR1 SNHLY, CDR2 FYNNEI. The sequence came from an elderly woman with acute or convalescent COVID-19. Sequenced: peripheral blood. The V and J genes are TRBV2 and TRBJ2-3; D possibly corresponds to TRBD1 (5 bases). Here the CDR3 reads CASIESQGTQYF. Written as DNA, the CDR3 is TGTGCCAGCATTGAATCTCAGGGAACGCAGTATTTT. Full variable domain (missing parts from reference TRBV2 and TRBJ2-3): EPEVTQTPSHQVTQMGQEVILRCVPISNHLYFYWYRQILGQKVEFLVSFYNNEISEKSEIFDDQFSVERPDGSNFTLKIRSTKLEDSAMYFCASIESQGTQYFGPGTRLTVL.